The sequence of this T cell receptor (beta chain) was determined in a study of T cell repertoires in cytomegalovirus infection. Study summary: Alongside well-studied HLA-B-restricted CMV epitopes, recently identified HLA-C-restricted CMV epitopes were also used. Public TCR beta signatures indicated both CMV infection and matching HLA type.

In regard to this clonotype: The antigen is undetermined.

Germline V lookup: CDR1 WSHSY, CDR2 SAAADI. The ends lost 6 bases at V and 0 bases at J; junction bases unmatched: 18. The CDR3 is 20 residues long. Study-wide points: Cumulative public TCR beta family frequency identified carriers of CMV plus the relevant HLA. HLA-C-restricted TCR beta clonotypes specific for CMV led the ex vivo response.

MiXCR, applied by TCRdb to the reads, yields one record per CDR3 protein. The sample holds hundreds of thousands of distinct CDR3 sequences, roughly 43% seen once. The chain joins TRBV10-2 to TRBJ2-1; 9 nucleotides align to TRBD2. The TCR comes from a human donor in good health (CMV status not recorded). Some clones in this sample may be carry-over from other donors' samples. This specimen consisted of cultured PBMCs, obtained from culture after CMV antigen stimulation. CDR3 region: CASRTHSGTSFRASYNEQFF. The CDR3 bases are TGCGCCAGCAGGACCCACTCCGGGACTAGCTTCCGAGCCTCCTACAATGAGCAGTTCTTC.